This T cell receptor (beta chain) was retrieved from a study of T cells in Graves' hyperthyroidism and ophthalmopathy. Background on the study: Peripheral blood draws took place at initial diagnosis, ahead of any treatment.

TCR beta CDR3 sequences were amplified from RNA transcripts. An initial round of RT-PCR targeting the TCR CDR3 relied on the HTBI primer set. In TCRdb, the multiplex PCR reads were re-called with MiXCR into one record per CDR3 protein. There are 300,000 to 350,000 distinct CDR3 sequences in the sample; around 18% occur only once, and 15% lies in the top ten. V lost 6 bases and J lost 0, with 9 bases in between. The germline V gene encodes CDR1 MGHRA and CDR2 YSYEKL. This CDR3 is 14 amino acids long. This clonotype was seen repeatedly, ten times or more. Patients with ophthalmopathy all had a Clinical Activity Score of at least 3, a NOSPECS grade of at least 4 and duration under 3 months. The PBMCs studied were ones that came from about 9.9 ml fresh peripheral blood.

The chain carries TRBV4-1 and TRBJ1-3; D gene ambiguous. Sequences were obtained from blood. The receptor was isolated from a woman aged 40 to 50 with Graves' ophthalmopathy. CDR3 in DNA: TGCGCCAGCAGACCCGGATTCTCTGGAAACACCATATATTTT. Protein product: CASRPGFSGNTIYF.